This T cell receptor (beta chain) was identified in a study of CD8+ T cells in alopecia areata. The V gene lost 4 bases and the J gene lost 3 bases, with 4 bases spanning the gap. Germline lookup yields CDR1 WSHSY and CDR2 SAAADI. This CDR3 region has 11 residues. As the sequencing template, cDNA was produced by extracting RNA and reverse transcribing it. Sequenced by immunoSEQ multiplex PCR; TCRdb stores in-frame clones only, minus some. This sample yields about 140,000 clones, of which 55% are seen a single time; around 5% belongs to the top ten. It was from PBMCs that CD4+ and CD8+ T cells were sorted. With respect to this clone: Its matching antigen is unknown.

Findings of the study overall: Between patients, shared TCR sequences were less clear than in mice. This was possibly due in part to HLA diversity in the patient population. Normal skin's resident alphabeta T cells are also sequenced in scalp samples. Compared with normal scalp, lesional scalp had higher clonality and more expanded CD8+ clones.

J is TRBJ2-7 and V is TRBV10-2; D gene ambiguous. The clonotype comes from a human donor in good health. Material: CD4+ T cells sorted from blood. In nucleotides, the CDR3 is TGCGCCAGCAGTGCGATCTACGAGCAGTACTTC. As protein: CASSAIYEQYF.